These 21 T cell receptor beta chains share one sample of origin, sequenced in a study of technical replicates of blood from a few donors. Sequencing was performed with immunoSEQ multiplex PCR; in TCRdb, only in-frame clones are kept and a portion is missing. The sample lists about 75,000 clones, more than 85% occurring once. The sample taken for sequencing was PBMCs. These TCRs come from a human donor in good health. Some clones in this sample may be carry-over from other donors' samples.

This clone was recorded once. V and J are TRBV18 and TRBJ2-7; 16 nucleotides line up with TRBD2. J gave up 4 bases and V 4 bases, and 7 bases lay outside the gene matches. Germline V gene sequence: CDR1 KGHSH, CDR2 LQKENI. The CDR3 extends over 17 amino acids. The CDR3: CASSRGTSGRARYEQYF. Here the CDR3 DNA reads TGTGCCAGCTCACGGGGGACTAGCGGGAGGGCCCGGTACGAGCAGTACTTC.

The rearrangement uses TRBV5-1 and TRBJ2-2; TRBD1 matches at 10 bases. CDR3 length: 17 amino acids. Germline V gives CDR1 SGHRS, CDR2 YFSETQ. V lost 4 bases and J lost 1; bases outside the gene matches: 7. The CDR3, as DNA: TGCGCCAGCAGCGAAATCCGGACAGGGGGGAACACCGGGGAGCTGTTTTTT. This encodes CASSEIRTGGNTGELFF.

Many counts were recorded for this clone. V and J are TRBV7-8 and TRBJ2-7, with D perhaps matching TRBD1 (8 bases). With 5 bases removed from V and 4 bases from J, the gap between germline ends came to 27 bases. CDR3 length: 18 residues. Germline lookup yields CDR1 SGHVS and CDR2 FQNEAQ. The CDR3 reads CASSRDRGRRGGLYEQYF. Written as DNA, the CDR3 is TGTGCCAGCAGCCGTGACAGGGGCCGAAGGGGGGGGTTATACGAGCAGTACTTC.

The CDR3 DNA reads TGTGCCAGTACTGAGGATTATAATGGCTACACCTTC. Its translation: CASTEDYNGYTF. This sequence joins TRBV19 and TRBJ1-2; D remains ambiguous. Trimming cost V 7 bases and J 6 bases, with 12 bases left between them. CDR1 is LNHDA and CDR2 is SQIVND in the germline V gene (reference sequence). This CDR3 has 12 amino acids.

This chain connects TRBV11-2 to TRBJ2-7; 9 positions agree with TRBD2. The CDR3 runs to 18 residues. J lost 4 bases, V lost 1 base, and 14 bases had no gene match. CDR1 and CDR2 (germline): SGHAT, FQNNGV. The CDR3 here is CASSLAPSSGRSHYEQYF. DNA for the CDR3: TGTGCCAGCAGCTTAGCCCCCTCCAGCGGGAGGTCCCATTACGAGCAGTACTTC.

The chain carries TRBV7-3 and TRBJ2-1; tentative D call: TRBD1 (6 bases). Germline V lookup: CDR1 SGHTA, CDR2 FQGTGA. The CDR3 runs to 16 residues. The V end was cut by 0 bases, the J end by 2 bases, with 11 bases between. CDR3 DNA: TGTGCCAGCAGCTTAACGTCAGGGGTCCCCTACAATGAGCAGTTCTTC. Residues: CASSLTSGVPYNEQFF. The full variable domain, completed using reference TRBV7-3 and TRBJ2-1, is GAGVSQTPSNKVTEKGKYVELRCDPISGHTALYWYRQSLGQGPEFLIYFQGTGAADDSGLPNDRFFAVRPEGSVSTLKIQRTERGDSAVYLCASSLTSGVPYNEQFFGPGTRLTVL.

The J gene is TRBJ2-1, the V gene TRBV12-5; D remains unclear. V lost 6 bases and J 0 bases, leaving 9 bases between the germline ends. Germline V gene sequence: CDR1 LGHNT, CDR2 FRNRAP. This CDR3 region has 14 residues. CDR3 region: CASGSRNSYNEQFF. The CDR3 DNA sequence: TGTGCTAGTGGGTCTAGGAACTCCTACAATGAGCAGTTCTTC.

The chain combines TRBV6-6 with TRBJ2-1; 11 nucleotides match TRBD2. V lost 9 bases and J lost 8; bases outside the gene matches: 9. This CDR3 has 14 residues. Germline CDR1 MNHNY, CDR2 SVGAGI (reference sequence). Written as DNA, the CDR3 is TGTGCCAGTTTAGCGGGAGGGGGTGGGGATGAGCAGTTCTTC. It translates to CASLAGGGGDEQFF.

This clone has just one count. The rearrangement uses TRBV7-3 and TRBJ1-2; 11 nucleotides match TRBD1. Germline CDR1 and CDR2: SGHTA and FQGTGA. J was trimmed by 4 bases and V by 6 bases; bases with no gene match: 4. The CDR3 is made up of 14 amino acids. The CDR3 DNA is TGTGCCAGCAGACCGGGACAGGGGGTCTATGGCTACACCTTC. Protein sequence: CASRPGQGVYGYTF.

This sequence joins TRBV2 and TRBJ2-1; no definite D call. V lost 6 bases, J lost 5 bases, and 5 bases lay in between. CDR1 SNHLY and CDR2 FYNNEI come from the germline V gene. The CDR3 runs to 11 residues. CDR3 in DNA: TGTGCCAGCAGCTATAACAATGAGCAGTTCTTC. Its translation: CASSYNNEQFF.

V gene TRBV6-1 combines with J gene TRBJ2-1; weak D call: TRBD1 (6 bases). The CDR3 covers 15 residues. Germline V gene data show CDR1 as MNHNS and CDR2 as SASEGT. V was trimmed by 5 bases and J by 5 bases, leaving 16 bases between them. The CDR3 region is CASSNRERIHNEQFF. CDR3 nucleotide sequence: TGTGCCAGCAGTAACAGGGAGAGGATACACAATGAGCAGTTCTTC.

The chain links TRBV11-2 to TRBJ2-7; D gene uncertain. The CDR3 length is 14 residues. Germline values: CDR1 SGHAT, CDR2 FQNNGV. The V end lost 1 base, the J end lost 1 base, and 8 bases lay between the germline ends. The CDR3 DNA reads TGTGCCAGCAGCTTAGTTCGCGGTTCCTACGAGCAGTACTTC. Its translation: CASSLVRGSYEQYF.

The chain uses TRBV9 and TRBJ2-5, with D possibly being TRBD1 (6 bases). Trimming removed 4 bases from V and 6 bases from J, with 16 bases in between. Per germline, CDR1 SGDLS and CDR2 YYNGEE. The CDR3 is 14 amino acids. The CDR3, as DNA: TGTGCCAGCAGCAGGGGGAGCGGCGGACAGACCCAGTACTTC. This translates into CASSRGSGGQTQYF. Combining the CDR3 with reference TRBV9 and TRBJ2-5 gives the whole variable domain DSGVTQTPKHLITATGQRVTLRCSPRSGDLSVYWYQQSLDQGLQFLIQYYNGEERAKGNILERFSAQQFPDLHSELNLSSLELGDSALYFCASSRGSGGQTQYFGPGTRLLVL.

The chain is built from TRBV4-1 and TRBJ1-5, with 7 bases identical to TRBD1. In germline, CDR1 is MGHRA, CDR2 YSYEKL. This CDR3 has 15 residues. V trimming: 1 base; J trimming: 7 bases; junction bases outside the gene matches: 7. The CDR3, as DNA: TGCGCCAGCAGCCAAGGCCCACAGGGGATACAGCCCCAGCATTTT. It is translated as CASSQGPQGIQPQHF.

The chain has TRBV9 and TRBJ1-2; a weak D match, TRBD1 (6 bases). The ends were cut back, 0 bases at V and 13 bases at J, with 16 bases in the middle. This CDR3 contains 13 residues. Germline V lookup: CDR1 SGDLS, CDR2 YYNGEE. CDR3 nucleotide sequence: TGTGCCAGCAGCGTAGGAGACAGGCGGCATTGCACCTTC. Residues: CASSVGDRRHCTF. The full variable domain, with the rest looked up from reference TRBV9 and TRBJ1-2, is DSGVTQTPKHLITATGQRVTLRCSPRSGDLSVYWYQQSLDQGLQFLIQYYNGEERAKGNILERFSAQQFPDLHSELNLSSLELGDSALYFCASSVGDRRHCTFGSGTRLTVV.

In this sample, this clone turned up once. The chain recombines TRBV27 with TRBJ2-7, with D possibly matching TRBD1 (6 bases). Germline V CDR1 and CDR2: MNHEY, SMNVEV (reference sequence). The V and J ends lost 6 bases and 3 bases respectively, with 12 bases between them. This CDR3 has 13 residues. CDR3 loop: CASSPTGYYEQYF. CDR3 DNA: TGTGCCAGCAGCCCGACAGGATACTACGAGCAGTACTTC.

The rearrangement uses TRBV4-2 and TRBJ1-6, with 9 bases that match TRBD1. V lost 4 bases, J lost 7 bases, and 14 bases stayed unmatched. Looked up from germline, CDR1 is LGHNA and CDR2 is YNFKEQ. This CDR3 spans 18 amino acids. CDR3 loop: CASSPQVGRDRANSPLHF. CDR3 bases: TGTGCCAGCAGCCCCCAAGTGGGCCGGGACAGGGCCAATTCACCCCTCCACTTT.

The chain couples TRBV4-2 to TRBJ2-5; the match to TRBD2 covers 8 bases. Germline V gene data show CDR1 as LGHNA and CDR2 as YNFKEQ. V was pared by 0 bases and J by 2 bases, with 5 bases of the junction left unmatched. The CDR3 totals 16 residues. In DNA, the CDR3 is TGTGCCAGCAGCCAAGATCCCGGCGGGGGGCAAGAGACCCAGTACTTC. As protein: CASSQDPGGGQETQYF.

This chain links TRBV7-3 with TRBJ1-1; D unresolved. The V and J ends lost 7 bases and 4 bases respectively, with 16 bases between them. The CDR3 has 14 residues. The germline gives CDR1 SGHTA, CDR2 FQGTGA. The CDR3 is CASKFTQTSTEAFF. Written as DNA, the CDR3 is TGTGCCAGCAAGTTTACACAAACGTCCACTGAAGCTTTCTTT.

This chain links TRBV5-6 with TRBJ2-7, with 7 bases aligning to TRBD1. Germline trimming cut 8 bases from V and 6 bases from J; bases unmatched to any gene: 11. This CDR3 has 13 amino acids. Germline loops: CDR1 SGHDT, CDR2 YYEEEE. CDR3 region: CASRLQGMGEQYF. CDR3 nucleotides: TGTGCCAGTCGATTACAGGGGATGGGCGAGCAGTACTTC. The full variable domain, in which reference TRBV5-6 and TRBJ2-7 provide the parts outside the CDR3, is DAGVTQSPTHLIKTRGQQVTLRCSPKSGHDTVSWYQQALGQGPQFIFQYYEEEERQRGNFPDRFSGHQFPNYSSELNVNALLLGDSALYLCASRLQGMGEQYFGPGTRLTVT.

V and J are TRBV7-2 and TRBJ2-5; D might be TRBD1 (5 bases). The length of the CDR3 is 14 residues. CDR1 is SGHTA, CDR2 FQGNSA, per germline. The germline V and J ends were trimmed by 1 base and 2 bases, with 8 bases remaining between them. CDR3 sequence: CASSLGRAQETQYF. The CDR3 DNA reads TGTGCCAGCAGCTTAGGCAGGGCTCAAGAGACCCAGTACTTC. The variable domain in full, with the rest retrieved from reference TRBV7-2 and TRBJ2-5, is GAGVSQSPSNKVTEKGKDVELRCDPISGHTALYWYRQSLGQGLEFLIYFQGNSAPDKSGLPSDRFSAERTGGSVSTLTIQRTQQEDSAVYLCASSLGRAQETQYFGPGTRLLVL.